This entry lists 28 T cell receptor beta chains sequenced from one sample in a study of regulatory T cells in long-lasting Graves disease (dated by TCRdb to 2020 to 2023). The sample's time point label is to be understood as: newly diagnosed GD, antithyroid drugs for less than 3 months. For both TCR sequencing and RNA sequencing, RNA was extracted from PBMCs in TRIzol. The library came from multiplex PCR. Sequencing took place on an Illumina HiSeq 4000. iRepertoire HTBI primers and Arm-PCR amplification of CDR3 regions were used to construct TCR beta libraries. TCRdb's own reprocessing of the public reads used fastp at Q25 and MiXCR and kept productive beta chains. Rows are unified per CDR3 protein, each entry keeping the most common DNA and genes. Recorded for this sample are some 400,000 distinct CDR3 sequences; about 15% of them occurred a single time. The biggest ten clones account for approximately 15% of the sample.

These same records also appear under a second study, on T cells in Graves' hyperthyroidism and ophthalmopathy.

The material was peripheral blood mononuclear cells (PBMCs), obtained at new diagnosis, from a patient treated with antithyroid drugs. The receptor set was obtained from a woman in her twenties or thirties with Graves disease. Donor details come from another sample of the same person, matched by shared clones.

This clonotype was seen ten or more times. The rearrangement joins TRBV13 to TRBJ2-5, with 8 bases matching TRBD1. Germline V lookup: CDR1 PRHDT, CDR2 FYEKMQ (reference sequence). V dropped 5 bases and J dropped 4; count of bases not matched to a gene: 9. The CDR3 length is 15 residues. The CDR3 nucleotides are TGTGCCAGCAGCCTCCCGGGACAGGAGGGAGAGACCCAGTACTTC. This encodes CASSLPGQEGETQYF.

This clonotype was detected ten times or more. V gene TRBV2 combines with J gene TRBJ1-5; tentatively, D is TRBD1 (6 bases). The germline gives CDR1 SNHLY, CDR2 FYNNEI. CDR3 size: 12 residues. The V end was cut by 10 bases, the J end by 5 bases, with 12 bases between. CDR3 sequence: CATRDTDQPQHF. CDR3 sequence (DNA): TGTGCCACCAGGGACACCGATCAGCCCCAGCATTTT.

This clonotype was detected a few times. The chain combines TRBV24-1 with TRBJ2-7; D gene unclear. Trimming took off 7 bases at V and 2 bases at J, with 8 bases between the two ends. From germline, CDR1 is KGHDR and CDR2 SFDVKD. The CDR3 is 12 amino acids. The CDR3 nucleotides read TGTGCCACCAGCGACGGAGCCTACGAGCAGTACTTC. Translating gives CATSDGAYEQYF.

The chain is built from TRBV20-1 and TRBJ2-1; 8 bases match TRBD2. Trimming took 8 bases from V and 8 from J; bases not matched to a gene: 17. Germline values: CDR1 DFQATT, CDR2 SNEGSKA (reference sequence). CDR3 length: 15 amino acids. The CDR3 is CSSSWGREARDEQFF. CDR3 nucleotide sequence: TGCAGTTCCTCCTGGGGGCGGGAGGCCAGGGATGAGCAGTTCTTC.

V and J are TRBV12-3 or TRBV12-4 and TRBJ2-7; D tentatively reads TRBD1 or TRBD2 (5 bases each). The V end lost 6 bases, the J end lost 6 bases, and 21 bases lay between the germline ends. The CDR3 contains 15 residues. In DNA, the CDR3 is TGTGCCAGCAGCCCACGTGGGGGTCTGTCGTCCGAGCAGTACTTC. It yields the protein CASSPRGGLSSEQYF.

This clonotype appeared once. This chain links TRBV19 with TRBJ2-5; 7 positions match TRBD2. This CDR3 has 14 residues. The junction had 8 bases not matched to a gene; V was cut back by 6 bases and J by 4 bases. Germline V lookup: CDR1 LNHDA, CDR2 SQIVND (reference sequence). CDR3 loop: CASREGGVGETQYF. CDR3 nucleotide sequence: TGTGCCAGTAGGGAGGGAGGGGTTGGAGAGACCCAGTACTTC.

The chain recombines TRBV6-1 with TRBJ1-4; TRBD1 agrees at 7 bases. CDR1 MNHNS and CDR2 SASEGT come from the germline V gene. Trimming at V came to 6 bases and at J to 8 bases, leaving 9 bases not matched to a gene. This CDR3 region has 14 residues. The CDR3 nucleotides are TGTGCCAGCAGGGAACAGGGGATGAGGGAAAAACTGTTTTTT. Residues: CASREQGMREKLFF.

This chain's CDR3 is CSVESRTAEAFF. For the CDR3, the DNA is TGCAGCGTTGAATCCAGGACAGCCGAAGCTTTCTTT. V usage is TRBV29-1 and J usage is TRBJ1-1; D may be TRBD1 (6 bases). CDR3 size: 12 residues. CDR1 and CDR2 from the germline V gene are SQVTM and ANQGSEA. Trimming stripped 2 bases from V and 8 bases from J, with 12 bases between. The full variable domain, with the rest looked up from reference TRBV29-1 and TRBJ1-1, is SAVISQKPSRDICQRGTSLTIQCQVDSQVTMMFWYRQQPGQSLTLIATANQGSEATYESGFVIDKFPISRPNLTFSTLTVSNMSPEDSSIYLCSVESRTAEAFFGQGTRLTVV.

Notes on this clonotype: Its ends do not fully match the called genes, so a read error is possible. The V gene is TRBV7-8, the J gene TRBJ2-5, with 9 bases identical to TRBD2. The germline gives CDR1 SGHVS, CDR2 FQNEAQ. The CDR3 is 17 amino acids. In nucleotides, the CDR3 is TGCGCCAGCAGCCAAGATTCCCCAGCGGGAGGCGGAGAGACCCAGTACTTC. Translation: CASSQDSPAGGGETQYF.

The CDR3 nucleotides read TGTGCCAGCAGTTCCTCCCGGGACAGCTCAGGAGATACGCAGTATTTT. This encodes CASSSSRDSSGDTQYF. The chain links TRBV12-3 or TRBV12-4 to TRBJ2-3; 7 bases align to TRBD1. J lost 5 bases, V lost 4 bases, and 12 bases had no gene match. This CDR3 region has 16 residues.

This rearrangement joins TRBV27 to TRBJ2-1; D is unresolved. V lost 0 bases to trimming and J lost 8 bases, with 14 bases between them. Germline lookup yields CDR1 MNHEY and CDR2 SMNVEV (reference sequence). There are 15 residues in the CDR3. The DNA of the CDR3 is TGTGCCAGCAGTTTATCCACAGTGTTGAAAGATGAGCAGTTCTTC. It translates to CASSLSTVLKDEQFF.

V and J are TRBV27 and TRBJ1-5, with 8 bases that match TRBD1. V was clipped by 0 bases and J by 6 bases; unmatched bases: 7. Germline loops: CDR1 MNHEY, CDR2 SMNVEV (reference sequence). The CDR3 is made up of 16 amino acids. CDR3 DNA sequence: TGTGCCAGCAGTTTATCGATGGCAGGGGGCGGTCAGCCCCAGCATTTT. Encoded protein: CASSLSMAGGGQPQHF.

This clonotype has ten or more counts. The genes are TRBV7-2 and TRBJ1-1, with 8 bases identical to TRBD1. V shed 3 bases and J 4 bases; nucleotides not matched to a gene: 10. This CDR3 has 16 amino acids. CDR1 and CDR2 (germline): SGHTA, FQGNSA. The CDR3 DNA follows: TGTGCCAGCAGCTTCAGACCAGGGGGCTTGGGCACTGAAGCTTTCTTT. It yields the protein CASSFRPGGLGTEAFF.

This clonotype appeared many times. The junction differs from germline at one of its ends, possibly a read error. V gene TRBV3-1 combines with J gene TRBJ2-3; 7 bases map to TRBD1. This CDR3 region has 14 residues. Germline CDR1 LGHDT, CDR2 YNNKEL (reference sequence). In DNA form, the CDR3 reads TGTGCCGGCAGGTTAACAGGGGGCACAGATACGCAGTATTTT. It codes for CAGRLTGGTDTQYF.

The table lists this clonotype with many counts. The rearrangement joins TRBV28 to TRBJ1-2, with 9 bases identical to TRBD1. V lost 5 bases and J lost 2; bases outside the gene matches: 6. This CDR3 comprises 15 residues. CDR1 is MDHEN, CDR2 SYDVKM, per germline. For the CDR3, the DNA is TGTGCCAGCAGTCCCAGCGACAGGGGGAACTATGGCTACACCTTC. Translating gives CASSPSDRGNYGYTF.

The sample holds a few counts of this clonotype. One base away lies a much larger clone, so this may be a sequencing read error. This rearrangement joins TRBV6-2 or TRBV6-3 to TRBJ2-7; D possibly matches TRBD1 or TRBD2 (5 bases each). Germline V gene lookup returns CDR1 MNHEY and CDR2 SVGEGT. Trimming took off 7 bases at V and 0 bases at J, with 16 bases between the two ends. The CDR3 is 15 amino acids. The CDR3 nucleotides are TGTGCCAGCAAAAGGGGCAGGGAGAGCTCCTACGAGCAGTACTTC. Its protein is CASKRGRESSYEQYF.

In this sample, this clonotype turned up many times. V usage is TRBV30 and J usage is TRBJ1-2, with 9 bases lining up with TRBD1. The germline gives CDR1 GTSNPN, CDR2 SVGIG (reference sequence). The CDR3 runs 11 residues. Trimming removed 5 bases from V and 8 bases from J; junction bases left unmatched: 3. CDR3 DNA: TGTGCCTGGGGGACAGGGCGAGGCTACACCTTC. This encodes CAWGTGRGYTF.

This sequence joins TRBV20-1 and TRBJ1-1; weak D call: TRBD1 (5 bases). CDR3 size: 13 residues. Per the germline V gene, CDR1 is DFQATT and CDR2 is SNEGSKA (reference sequence). The CDR3 region has the DNA TGCAGGGGGGAACGGGACCCCCGCGCTGAAGCTTTCTTT. It codes for CRGERDPRAEAFF.

This clonotype was detected ten times or more. The J gene is TRBJ1-5, the V gene TRBV28, with no clear D. Germline CDR1 MDHEN, CDR2 SYDVKM. The CDR3 sequence is 16 residues long. The ends were cut back, 4 bases at V and 0 bases at J, with 13 bases in the middle. The CDR3: CASSSPRIISNQPQHF. The CDR3 DNA reads as TGTGCCAGCAGTTCCCCCCGGATTATTAGCAATCAGCCCCAGCATTTT.

The chain is built from TRBV20-1 and TRBJ2-1; 10 bases match TRBD2. After removal of 2 bases from V and 7 bases from J, the junction contained 8 bases not matched to a gene. The CDR3 consists of 15 residues. Germline V gives CDR1 DFQATT, CDR2 SNEGSKA (reference sequence). The CDR3 loop is CSARWDSGRFNEQFF. DNA of the CDR3: TGCAGTGCTAGATGGGATAGCGGGAGGTTTAATGAGCAGTTCTTC.

The genes are TRBV7-9 and TRBJ1-1; TRBD1 might be the D (6 bases). CDR1 is SEHNR, CDR2 FQNEAQ, per germline (reference sequence). This CDR3 region has 16 residues. V was trimmed by 5 bases and J by 3 bases, leaving 19 bases between them. The CDR3 DNA follows: TGTGCCAGCAGCCTAGGGGGTGGGTGGACGTACACTGAAGCTTTCTTT. Protein: CASSLGGGWTYTEAFF.

This clonotype appeared a single time. It differs at one base from a far larger clone, so likely a read error. The chain is built from TRBV2 and TRBJ2-5, with D perhaps TRBD2 (5 bases). This CDR3 comprises 14 residues. The germline V gene encodes CDR1 SNHLY and CDR2 FYNNEI. The DNA of the CDR3 is TGTGCCGGCAGCCCCGACTCCCCGGGGAAGACCCAGTACTTC. Its translation: CAGSPDSPGKTQYF.

This clonotype was seen more than once but under ten times. V gene TRBV24-1 combines with J gene TRBJ1-5; D is perhaps TRBD1 (5 bases). CDR3 length: 16 residues. Trimming stripped 4 bases from V and 2 bases from J, with 14 bases between. CDR1 KGHDR and CDR2 SFDVKD come from the germline V gene. The CDR3 spells CATSDPRGPGNQPQHF. The CDR3 DNA reads as TGTGCCACCAGTGACCCGCGGGGCCCTGGCAATCAGCCCCAGCATTTT.

V gene TRBV24-1 combines with J gene TRBJ2-2; 8 bases are shared with TRBD2. In germline, CDR1 is KGHDR, CDR2 SFDVKD. The CDR3 is made up of 16 amino acids. V trimming: 4 bases; J trimming: 3 bases; junction bases outside the gene matches: 6. DNA for the CDR3: TGTGCCACCAGTGAGTTCGGGACTAGGGACACCGGGGAGCTGTTTTTT. Its translation: CATSEFGTRDTGELFF.

This clonotype has ten or more counts. At one of its ends the junction is not consistent with the germline gene, which may arise from a read error. The V gene is TRBV5-1, the J gene TRBJ1-1; D is perhaps TRBD1 (6 bases). Looked up from germline, CDR1 is SGHRS and CDR2 is YFSETQ. This CDR3 spans 15 amino acids. CDR3 sequence (DNA): TGTGCCAGCAGCTTAGCGGGGGGGGCGAACACTGAAGCTTTCTTT. Protein: CASSLAGGANTEAFF.

In this sample, this clonotype turned up a few times. Compared with germline, one end of the junction differs, possibly owing to a read error. The chain is built from TRBV7-9 and TRBJ2-1; D is possibly TRBD2 (6 bases). CDR3 length: 14 residues. Germline CDR1 and CDR2: SEHNR and FQNEAQ (reference sequence). The CDR3 region has the DNA TGCGCCAGCAGCCAAGTCGGGGGATGGAATGAGCAGTTCTTC. Protein: CASSQVGGWNEQFF.

This clonotype was counted a few times. The chain carries TRBV7-9 and TRBJ2-5; maybe TRBD2 (5 bases). This CDR3 is built from 14 residues. The germline V gene has CDR1 SEHNR and CDR2 FQNEAQ (reference sequence). V lost 5 bases and J lost 5, with 15 bases in between. The CDR3 protein is CASSGRVGGETQYF. The DNA for the CDR3 is TGTGCCAGCAGCGGCCGGGTGGGCGGGGAGACCCAGTACTTC.

Of note for this clonotype: It may be a read error: a sequence one base away is much more abundant. The chain is built from TRBV29-1 and TRBJ2-7; 12 bases match TRBD1. The ends lost 4 bases at V and 7 bases at J; junction bases unmatched: 32. CDR3 length: 22 amino acids. Germline assignment: CDR1 SQVTM and CDR2 ANQGSEA. The CDR3 DNA sequence: TGCAGCGTTGGACCGGGACAGGGGGCGCGGGGCTCCGCGGGGGCGTTTTACAATGAGCAGTACTTC. Translation: CSVGPGQGARGSAGAFYNEQYF.